The entry below describes one T cell receptor (beta chain). The data derive from a study of cytotoxic CD8 clonotypes in ibrutinib-treated CLL. For the study at large: Outcomes included approximately 25 partial and 2 complete responses; after median around 5.5 years, roughly 14 stayed remitted and about twelve progressed.

This CDR3 is built from 13 residues. The germline V gene has CDR1 SGHRS and CDR2 YFSETQ. Unmatched junction bases numbered 7, after V lost 0 bases and J lost 15 bases. T cells were sequenced at a targeted depth of 1 in 200,000 to 1 in 1 million. Profiling relied on immunoSEQ multiplex PCR, and the TCRdb table lists in-frame clones only, not all of them. The table has fewer than 20,000 clones, about 61% seen once. This receptor was taken from a human donor with chronic lymphocytic leukemia. The specimen comprised PBMCs, sampled after 12 months of ibrutinib treatment. The chain links TRBV5-1 to TRBJ2-1; 9 nucleotides agree with TRBD1. CDR3 nucleotides: TGCGCCAGCAGCTTGGAGGACAGGGGAGTTTTGTTCTTC. Translated, it gives CASSLEDRGVLFF.